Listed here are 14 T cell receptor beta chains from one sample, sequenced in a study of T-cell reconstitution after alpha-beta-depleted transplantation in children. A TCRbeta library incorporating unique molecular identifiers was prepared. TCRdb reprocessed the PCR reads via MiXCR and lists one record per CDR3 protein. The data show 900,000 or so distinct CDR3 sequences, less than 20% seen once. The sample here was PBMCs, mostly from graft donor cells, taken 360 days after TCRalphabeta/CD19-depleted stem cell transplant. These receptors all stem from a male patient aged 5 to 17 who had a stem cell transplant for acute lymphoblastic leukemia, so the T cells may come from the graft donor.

CDR3 loop: CASSLFLGPGQETQYF. CDR3 DNA sequence: TGTGCCAGCAGCTTATTCTTAGGCCCCGGGCAAGAGACCCAGTACTTC. The chain recombines TRBV7-6 with TRBJ2-5, with D unclear. The germline V and J ends were trimmed by 2 bases and 2 bases, with 15 bases remaining between them. The CDR3 sequence is 16 residues long. Per the germline V gene, CDR1 is SGHVS and CDR2 is FNYEAQ.

The CDR3, as DNA: TGTGCCAGCAGCTCAAAGAGGAAGGACAGGGGAGGGACCGGGGAGCTGTTTTTT. Amino acids: CASSSKRKDRGGTGELFF. The chain joins TRBV11-3 to TRBJ2-2, with 9 bases lining up with TRBD1. In germline, CDR1 is SGHNT, CDR2 YENEEA. V lost 4 bases and J lost 5; bases outside the gene matches: 14. The CDR3 covers 18 residues. The full variable domain, completed using reference TRBV11-3 and TRBJ2-2, is EAGVVQSPRYKIIEKKQPVAFWCNPISGHNTLYWYLQNLGQGPELLIRYENEEAVDDSQLPKDRFSAERLKGVDSTLKIQPAELGDSAVYLCASSSKRKDRGGTGELFFGEGSRLTVL.

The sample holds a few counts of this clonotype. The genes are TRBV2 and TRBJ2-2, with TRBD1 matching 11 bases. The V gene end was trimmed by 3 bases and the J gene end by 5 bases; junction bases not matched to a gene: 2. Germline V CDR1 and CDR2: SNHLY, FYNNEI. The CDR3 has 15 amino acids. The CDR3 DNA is TGTGCCAGCAGTGAGGACAGGGGGCTTACCGGGGAGCTGTTTTTT. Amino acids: CASSEDRGLTGELFF.

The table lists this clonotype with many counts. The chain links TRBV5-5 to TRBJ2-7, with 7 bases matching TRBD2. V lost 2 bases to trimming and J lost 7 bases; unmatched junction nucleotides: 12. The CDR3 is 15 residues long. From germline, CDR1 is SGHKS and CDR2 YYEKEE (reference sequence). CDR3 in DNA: TGTGCCAGCAGCTTCCTGGGGCCCCAAGCGGGGGAGCAGTACTTC. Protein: CASSFLGPQAGEQYF.

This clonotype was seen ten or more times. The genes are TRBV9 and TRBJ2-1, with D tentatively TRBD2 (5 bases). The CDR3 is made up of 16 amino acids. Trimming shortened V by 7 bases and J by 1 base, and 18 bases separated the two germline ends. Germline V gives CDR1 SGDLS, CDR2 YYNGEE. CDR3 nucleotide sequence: TGTGCCAGCTCCCTAGGCGGGTGGGGATCCTACAATGAGCAGTTCTTC. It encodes CASSLGGWGSYNEQFF.

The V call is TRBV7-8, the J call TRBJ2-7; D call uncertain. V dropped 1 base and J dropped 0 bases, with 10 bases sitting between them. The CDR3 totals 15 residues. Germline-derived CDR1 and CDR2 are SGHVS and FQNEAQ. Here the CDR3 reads CASSLEMRSSYEQYF. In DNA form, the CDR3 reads TGTGCCAGCAGCTTAGAGATGAGGAGCTCCTACGAGCAGTACTTC.

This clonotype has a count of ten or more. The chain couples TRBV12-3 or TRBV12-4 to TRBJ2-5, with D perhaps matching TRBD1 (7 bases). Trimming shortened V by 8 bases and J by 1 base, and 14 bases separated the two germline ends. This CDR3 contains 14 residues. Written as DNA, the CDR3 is TGTGCCAGCGGCGGGACAGCATCCCAAGAGACCCAGTACTTC. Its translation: CASGGTASQETQYF.

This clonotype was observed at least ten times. DNA of the CDR3: TGTGCCAGCAGGACCCACCCCGATGAGCAGTTCTTC. Its protein product is CASRTHPDEQFF. The chain uses TRBV11-2 and TRBJ2-1; D remains unclear. Germline loops: CDR1 SGHAT, CDR2 FQNNGV. This CDR3 spans 12 amino acids. V was clipped by 6 bases and J by 8 bases, with 11 bases between them.

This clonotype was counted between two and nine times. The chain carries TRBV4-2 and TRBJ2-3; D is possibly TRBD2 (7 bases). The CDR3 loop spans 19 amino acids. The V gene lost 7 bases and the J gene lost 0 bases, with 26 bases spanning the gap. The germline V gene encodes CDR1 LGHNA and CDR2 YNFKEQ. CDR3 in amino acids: CASTHGGPSPGSSTDTQYF. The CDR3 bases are TGTGCCAGCACCCACGGGGGGCCCTCACCGGGGTCTAGCACAGATACGCAGTATTTT.

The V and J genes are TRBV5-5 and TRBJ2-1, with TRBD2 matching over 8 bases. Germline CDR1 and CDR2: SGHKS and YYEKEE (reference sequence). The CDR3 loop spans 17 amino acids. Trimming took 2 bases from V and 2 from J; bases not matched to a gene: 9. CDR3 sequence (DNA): TGTGCCAGCAGCTTTGCTACGGGCGGGAGGACCTACAATGAGCAGTTCTTC. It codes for CASSFATGGRTYNEQFF.

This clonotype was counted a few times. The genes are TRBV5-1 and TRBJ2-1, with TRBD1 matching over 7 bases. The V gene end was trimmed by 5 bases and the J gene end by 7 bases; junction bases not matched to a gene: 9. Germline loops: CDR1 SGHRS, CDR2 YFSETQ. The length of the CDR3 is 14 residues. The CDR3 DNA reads TGCGCCAGCAGTTTCGACAGGGTGAGGAATGAGCAGTTCTTC. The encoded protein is CASSFDRVRNEQFF. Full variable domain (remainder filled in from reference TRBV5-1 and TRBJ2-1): KAGVTQTPRYLIKTRGQQVTLSCSPISGHRSVSWYQQTPGQGLQFLFEYFSETQRNKGNFPGRFSGRQFSNSRSEMNVSTLELGDSALYLCASSFDRVRNEQFFGPGTRLTVL.

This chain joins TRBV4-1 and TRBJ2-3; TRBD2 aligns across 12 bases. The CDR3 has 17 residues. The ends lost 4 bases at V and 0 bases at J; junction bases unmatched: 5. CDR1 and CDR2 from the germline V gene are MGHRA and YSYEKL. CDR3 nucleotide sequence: TGCGCCAGCAGCCGAGGACTAGCGGGGACTAGCACAGATACGCAGTATTTT. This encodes CASSRGLAGTSTDTQYF.

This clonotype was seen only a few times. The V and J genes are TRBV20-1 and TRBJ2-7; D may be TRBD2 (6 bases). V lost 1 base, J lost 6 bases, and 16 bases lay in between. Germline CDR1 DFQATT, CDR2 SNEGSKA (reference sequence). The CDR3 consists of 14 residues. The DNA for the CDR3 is TGCAGTGCTAGAGGAGGGGCTAGCGTTGGCGAGCAGTACTTC. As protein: CSARGGASVGEQYF.

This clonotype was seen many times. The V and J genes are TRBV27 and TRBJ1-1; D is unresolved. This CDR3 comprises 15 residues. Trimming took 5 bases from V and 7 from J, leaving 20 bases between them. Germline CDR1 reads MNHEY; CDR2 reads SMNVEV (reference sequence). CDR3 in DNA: TGTGCCAGCAGTCTCCTAAGAAGCCACCGAGGTGAAGCTTTCTTT. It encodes CASSLLRSHRGEAFF.